The rows below give T cell receptor beta chains drawn from one sample of a study of T cell responses to AZD1222 COVID-19 vaccine. Data came from immunoSEQ multiplex PCR; TCRdb stores just in-frame clones and leaves some out. The sample records about 31,000 clones, over 75% being singletons. The sample consisted of peripheral blood, taken 28 days after the second AZD1222 dose. These TCRs come from an adult who received the AZD1222 COVID-19 vaccine. CDR3s include the opening cysteine and the closing phenylalanine or tryptophan. A D gene is named only where the DNA matches it firmly. Clone size is shown for a subset of rows, as once, few, many or a class of expanded clone.

j_call v_call d_call clone_size cdr3_nt cdr3_aa
TRBJ1-4 TRBV18 TRBD1 - TGTGCCAGCACGATCGACAGGGGCTTTAATGAAAAACTGTTTTTT CASTIDRGFNEKLFF
TRBJ2-1 TRBV27 TRBD2 - TGTGCCAGCAGAAATCGGCTAGCGGGGGAGGGTGAGCAGTTCTTC CASRNRLAGEGEQFF
TRBJ1-5 TRBV7-2 - - TGTGCCAGCAGCCCCGACGGGGAATGGCAGCCCCAGCATTTT CASSPDGEWQPQHF
TRBJ1-2 TRBV28 TRBD1 few TGTGCCAGCAGTTTAGCGTACAGGGGTCGGGCCTATGGCTACACCTTC CASSLAYRGRAYGYTF
TRBJ1-4 TRBV5-1 - - TGCGCCAGCAGCCTGGGACGGACTAATGAAAAACTGTTTTTT CASSLGRTNEKLFF
TRBJ2-2 TRBV9 - - TGTGCCAGCAGCGTTACAGGCACCGGGGAGCTGTTTTTT CASSVTGTGELFF
TRBJ1-5 TRBV6-5 TRBD1 - TGTGCCAGCAGGGGACAGGGGGGATCGCAGCCCCAGCATTTT CASRGQGGSQPQHF
TRBJ1-2 TRBV3-1/TRBV3-2 - - TGTGCCAGCAGCCAAGTCCAGAACTATGGCTACACCTTC CASSQVQNYGYTF
TRBJ2-5 TRBV28 TRBD2 - TGTGCCAGCAGTTCTTGGGGTAGCGGGTCCCAAGAGACCCAGTACTTC CASSSWGSGSQETQYF
TRBJ1-1 TRBV11-2 - - TGTGCCAGCTCCCAACAGGGGAACACTGAAGCTTTCTTT CASSQQGNTEAFF
TRBJ2-7 TRBV28 TRBD2 - TGTGCCAGCAGCCGGGACTACTCCTACGAGCAGTACTTC CASSRDYSYEQYF
TRBJ2-3 TRBV19 TRBD1 - TGTGCCAGCACAGGGGGCGCCTCAGATACGCAGTATTTT CASTGGASDTQYF
TRBJ2-7 TRBV20-1 - once TGCAGTGCTCAAACAATGGGGGAGCAGTACTTC CSAQTMGEQYF
TRBJ1-5 TRBV9 TRBD1 - TGTGCCAGCAGCGTAGGGGAGGCGGGACAGACGCAGCCCCAGCATTTT CASSVGEAGQTQPQHF
TRBJ1-2 TRBV5-4 - - TGTGCCAGCAGCTCCGGGGGGGGACGGTATGGCTACACCTTC CASSSGGGRYGYTF
TRBJ1-1 TRBV15 TRBD1 - TGTGCCACCAGCAGAGGGGACAGAGGGGCAGAAGCTTTCTTT CATSRGDRGAEAFF
TRBJ2-7 TRBV5-4 - - TGTGCCAGCAGCTTGGACAGAATCTACGAGCAGTACTTC CASSLDRIYEQYF
TRBJ2-7 TRBV5-1 TRBD2 - TGCGCCAGCAGCTTGGAGCTAGCGGGGGGGTTGTCCTACGAGCAGTACTTC CASSLELAGGLSYEQYF
TRBJ2-7 TRBV12-3/TRBV12-4 - - TGTGCCAGCGCAGGGCAGGCGACCTACGAGCAGTACTTC CASAGQATYEQYF
TRBJ1-2 TRBV28 TRBD1 - TGTGCCAGCACCACCCCAGGGGGGACCTATGGCTACACCTTC CASTTPGGTYGYTF
TRBJ1-2 TRBV7-9 TRBD1 - TGTGCCAGCAGCTTGACAGGGGGTTATGGCTACACCTTC CASSLTGGYGYTF
TRBJ2-7 TRBV6-4 - - TGTGCCAGCAGTCGCATTAGGGAGCAGTACTTC CASSRIREQYF
TRBJ2-2 TRBV27 TRBD2 - TGTGCCAGCAGTAGACTAGCGGGGGCCGGGGAGCTGTTTTTT CASSRLAGAGELFF
TRBJ1-4 TRBV9 - - TGTGCCAGCAGCGTACCGGGCGAAAAACTGTTTTTT CASSVPGEKLFF
TRBJ1-5 TRBV30 - - TGTGCCTGGAGTCGTCAGGGCAATCAGCCCCAGCATTTT CAWSRQGNQPQHF
TRBJ2-3 TRBV6-5 TRBD2 - TGTGCCAGCAATAGCGGGGGGGTGGGTACGCAGTATTTT CASNSGGVGTQYF
TRBJ1-2 TRBV18 - - TGTGCCAGCTCACCACCGACAGGCTCCCCCGCTAACTATGGCTACACCTTC CASSPPTGSPANYGYTF
TRBJ1-4 TRBV5-1 - - TGCGCCAGCAGCCTGCTCGGCGGGGCAGGGGAAAAACTGTTTTTT CASSLLGGAGEKLFF
TRBJ2-7 TRBV7-3 - - TGTGCCAGCAGCTTAATGGCGGGGACAACCTACGAGCAGTACTTC CASSLMAGTTYEQYF
TRBJ2-5 TRBV7-9 TRBD2 - TGTGCCAGCAGCTCCCGGGACAAGCGGGGGGCGGGGGAGACCCAGTACTTC CASSSRDKRGAGETQYF
TRBJ2-2 TRBV7-6 - - TGTGCCAGCAGCTTAATAGTCCAGGGGGGCACCGGGGAGCTGTTTTTT CASSLIVQGGTGELFF
TRBJ1-1 TRBV6-1 - - TGTGCCAGCAGTGAAGCTTCGACTACTGAAGCTTTCTTT CASSEASTTEAFF
TRBJ1-2 TRBV19 TRBD1 - TGTGCCAGTAGTATGCAAGGGGACAGCTACTATGGCTACACCTTC CASSMQGDSYYGYTF
TRBJ2-7 TRBV7-9 TRBD1 - TGTGCCAGCAGCAGGCCTTCCGGGACAGGGGGCTACGAGCAGTACTTC CASSRPSGTGGYEQYF
TRBJ1-5 TRBV21-1 - - TGTGCCAGCAGCAACAAAGGGCTCAATCAGCCCCAGCATTTT CASSNKGLNQPQHF
TRBJ2-1 TRBV4-2 TRBD1 - TGTGCCAGCAGCCAAGATCAGGACAGGGGATACAATGAGCAGTTCTTC CASSQDQDRGYNEQFF
TRBJ2-1 TRBV4-3 TRBD2 - TGCGCCAGCAGCCACCCAACAAGACTAGCCCACACACCCTACAATGAGCAGTTCTTC CASSHPTRLAHTPYNEQFF
TRBJ1-3 TRBV29-1 - - TGCAGCGGCCGGTCTGGAAACACCATATATTTT CSGRSGNTIYF
TRBJ2-5 TRBV11-2 TRBD1 once TGTGCCAGCAGCTTGGGACAGAGCATGGGCGGAGAGACCCAGTACTTC CASSLGQSMGGETQYF
TRBJ2-3 TRBV10-3 - - TGTGCCATCAGTGACCTAGAGGGAGATACGCAGTATTTT CAISDLEGDTQYF
TRBJ1-4 TRBV6-5 TRBD1 - TGTGCCAGCAGTACGCCCCGGGGACAGGGGGGAAAACTGTTTTTT CASSTPRGQGGKLFF
TRBJ2-1 TRBV6-4 TRBD2 - TGTGCCAGCAGTGACTCGATACGGGGGGTGAGTGAGCAGTTCTTC CASSDSIRGVSEQFF
TRBJ1-2 TRBV11-2 - once TGTGCCAGCAGCTTACGACAGCAAGTAGGTGGCTACACCTTC CASSLRQQVGGYTF
TRBJ2-7 TRBV6-5 - - TGTGCCAGCAGTTCGGTGACAGGCTCCTACGAGCAGTACTTC CASSSVTGSYEQYF
TRBJ1-5 TRBV24-1 - - TGTGCGCGTCCGGGGCCTAGCAATCAGCCCCAGCATTTT CARPGPSNQPQHF
TRBJ2-6 TRBV3-1/TRBV3-2 - - TGTGCCAGCAGCCAAGAGAGGGGGAGAACTGGGGCCAACGTCCTGACTTTC CASSQERGRTGANVLTF
TRBJ1-5 TRBV4-1 - - TGCGCCAGCAGCCTGGGGCAGATAGGTAAAAGCAATCAGCCCCAGCATTTT CASSLGQIGKSNQPQHF
TRBJ2-2 TRBV9 - - TGTGCCAGCACCACCAAAGAGGGGGTCTACGCGAACACCGGGGAGCTGTTTTTT CASTTKEGVYANTGELFF
TRBJ2-5 TRBV5-1 - - TGCGCCAGCAGCTGGGGTGCAGGGAGTAGAGAGACCCAGTACTTC CASSWGAGSRETQYF
TRBJ2-5 TRBV3-1/TRBV3-2 TRBD2 - TGTGCCAGCAGCCAAGATTCGGGGACTAGCGGGTTCGTGACCCAGTACTTC CASSQDSGTSGFVTQYF
TRBJ1-3 TRBV7-9 - - TGTGCCAGCGGAAGGACAGCCAGCTCTGGAAACACCATATATTTT CASGRTASSGNTIYF